This entry is about one T cell receptor beta chain. This CDR3 is 14 amino acids long. Germline assignment: CDR1 MNHEY and CDR2 SVGAGI. V was clipped by 3 bases and J by 0 bases, with 9 bases between them. Clones were sequenced by immunoSEQ multiplex PCR, and TCRdb holds only the in-frame ones, with some missing. The sample lists roughly 2.2 million clones, 80% to 95% occurring once. This record belongs to a study of shared clonotypes between healthy human individuals. This sequence originates from a man between 18 and 29 years old in good health. Some clones in this sample may be carry-over from other donors' samples. V usage is TRBV6-5 and J usage is TRBJ2-7; tentatively, D is TRBD1 (6 bases). The source material was naive CD4+ T cells from PBMCs. Subset of the sample: CD45RA+ positively selected. This CDR3 is CASSYYRASYEQYF. For the CDR3, the DNA is TGTGCCAGCAGTTATTACAGGGCCTCCTACGAGCAGTACTTC.